The clone carrying this T cell receptor beta chain appeared once. Its antigen is not identified. The data are from a study of CD8 T cells in Susac syndrome. The study's findings and limits: It was acknowledged in the study that the number of individuals who were included in its TCR sequencing and HLA analysis was relatively small.

The CDR3 is 16 residues long. The V and J ends lost 3 bases and 0 bases respectively, with 12 bases between them. Per the germline V gene, CDR1 is MGHDK and CDR2 is SYGVNS. Random-hexamer reverse transcription was applied to roughly 0.5 to 1 ug RNA. An immunoSEQ multiplex PCR amplified TCR beta CDR3 over 54 Vbeta and 13 Jbeta. MiXCR was run by TCRdb on the immunoSEQ multiplex PCR reads, yielding one entry per CDR3 protein. The sample holds roughly 130,000 distinct CDR3 sequences; roughly 94% are singletons and the top ten take 0.1% to 0.15%. The sequenced target, TCR beta, came from blood CD8+ and CD4+ T cells. Those who served as multiple sclerosis controls were treatment-naive patients with stable or active relapsing-remitting disease.

Sequences were obtained from CD4+ T cells from PBMCs. This TCR came from a human donor with multiple sclerosis. This chain joins TRBV25-1 and TRBJ1-3, with D hard to call. The CDR3 sequence is CASSDQTADSGNTIYF. CDR3 nucleotides: TGTGCCAGCAGTGACCAAACGGCGGACTCTGGAAACACCATATATTTT.